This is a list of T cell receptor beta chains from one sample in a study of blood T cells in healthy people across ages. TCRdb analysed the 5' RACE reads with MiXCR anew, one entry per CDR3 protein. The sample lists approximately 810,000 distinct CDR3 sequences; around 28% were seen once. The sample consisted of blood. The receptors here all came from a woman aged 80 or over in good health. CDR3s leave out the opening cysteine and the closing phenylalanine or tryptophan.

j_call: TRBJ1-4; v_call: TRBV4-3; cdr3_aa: ASSQKMSSSFAEKLF
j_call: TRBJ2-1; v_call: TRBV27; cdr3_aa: ASSFRGTSYEQF
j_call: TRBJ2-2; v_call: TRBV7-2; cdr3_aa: ASSLTRLTGELF
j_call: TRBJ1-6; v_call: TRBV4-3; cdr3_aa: ASSQVGQGVSPLH
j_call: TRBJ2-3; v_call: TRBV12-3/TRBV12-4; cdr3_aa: ASSLGEADTQY
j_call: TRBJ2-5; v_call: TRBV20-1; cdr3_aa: SASGQGFWEQY
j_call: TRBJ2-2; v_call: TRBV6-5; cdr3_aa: ASTTVWSGELF
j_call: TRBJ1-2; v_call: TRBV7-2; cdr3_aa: ASSSTSNYGYT
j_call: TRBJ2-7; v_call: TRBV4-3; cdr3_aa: ASSSRNTAYEQY
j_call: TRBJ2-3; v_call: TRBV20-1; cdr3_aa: SARDSASTDTQY
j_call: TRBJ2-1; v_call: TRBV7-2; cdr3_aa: ASSLGEEGRF
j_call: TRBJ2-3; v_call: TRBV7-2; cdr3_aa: ASSPRAGGMGTDAQY
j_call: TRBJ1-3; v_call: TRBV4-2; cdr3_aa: ASSQEEPSSGNTIY
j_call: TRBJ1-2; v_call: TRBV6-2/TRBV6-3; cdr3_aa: ACSYGGRNNYGYT
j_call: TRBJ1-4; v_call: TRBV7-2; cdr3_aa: ASSFGLTSTNEKLF
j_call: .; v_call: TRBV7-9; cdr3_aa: ARSKMGESGTQY
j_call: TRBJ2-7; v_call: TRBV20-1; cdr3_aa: SAQDGQFYEQY
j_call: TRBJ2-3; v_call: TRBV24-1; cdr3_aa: ATSRAGSADTQY
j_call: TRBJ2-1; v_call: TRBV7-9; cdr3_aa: ASSLTQSSYNEQF
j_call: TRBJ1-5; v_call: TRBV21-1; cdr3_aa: ASSKSRTGRYSNQPQH
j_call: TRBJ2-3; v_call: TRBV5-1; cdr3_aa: ASSRLGYSSTDTQY
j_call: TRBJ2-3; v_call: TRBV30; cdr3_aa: AWSRTDTQY
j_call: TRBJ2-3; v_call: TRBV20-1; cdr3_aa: SAITGTSGGDTQY
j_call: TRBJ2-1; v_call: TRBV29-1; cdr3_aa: SVYTGTRGEQF
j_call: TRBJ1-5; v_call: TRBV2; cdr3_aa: ASRRGTGNQPQH
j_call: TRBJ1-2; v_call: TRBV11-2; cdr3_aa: ASSSRRTNYGYT
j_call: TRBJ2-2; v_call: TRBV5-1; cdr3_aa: ASSLAGGGQNTGELF
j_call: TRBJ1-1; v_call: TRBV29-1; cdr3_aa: SVEDPSTGSDTEAF
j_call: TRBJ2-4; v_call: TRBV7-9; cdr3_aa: ASSPPGFQNIQY
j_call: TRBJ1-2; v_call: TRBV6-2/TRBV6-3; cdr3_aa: ASSSGRPLGYGYT
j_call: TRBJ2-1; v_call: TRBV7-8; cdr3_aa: ASSPGAGSYNEQF
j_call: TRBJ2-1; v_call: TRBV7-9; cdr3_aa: ASSPKTGLENEQF
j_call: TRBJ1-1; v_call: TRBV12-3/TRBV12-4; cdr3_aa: ASSLAALMNTEAF
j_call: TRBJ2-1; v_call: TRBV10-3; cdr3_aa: AIRDGPSGNEQF
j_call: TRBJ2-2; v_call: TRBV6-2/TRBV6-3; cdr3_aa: ASSYALHTGELF
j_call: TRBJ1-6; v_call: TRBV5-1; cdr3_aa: ASSLGGRRNSPLH
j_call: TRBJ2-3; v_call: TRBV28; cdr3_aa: ASSGGGASTDTQY
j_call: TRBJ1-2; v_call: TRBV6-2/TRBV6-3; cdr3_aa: ASSLSDRADYGYT
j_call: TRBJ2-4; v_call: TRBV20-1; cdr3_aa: SARSTAKNIQY
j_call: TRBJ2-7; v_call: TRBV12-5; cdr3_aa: ASGRDRGEQY
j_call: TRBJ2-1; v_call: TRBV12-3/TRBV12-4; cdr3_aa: ASTLGHNEQF
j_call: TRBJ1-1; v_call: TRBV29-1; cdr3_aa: SVDSSAGPNTEAF
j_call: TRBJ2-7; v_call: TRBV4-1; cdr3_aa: ASSQDGTRTHEQY
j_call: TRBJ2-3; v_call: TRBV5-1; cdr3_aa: ASQGTSGSTDTQY
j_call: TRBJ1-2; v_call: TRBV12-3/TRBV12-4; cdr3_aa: ASSAQGKDGYT